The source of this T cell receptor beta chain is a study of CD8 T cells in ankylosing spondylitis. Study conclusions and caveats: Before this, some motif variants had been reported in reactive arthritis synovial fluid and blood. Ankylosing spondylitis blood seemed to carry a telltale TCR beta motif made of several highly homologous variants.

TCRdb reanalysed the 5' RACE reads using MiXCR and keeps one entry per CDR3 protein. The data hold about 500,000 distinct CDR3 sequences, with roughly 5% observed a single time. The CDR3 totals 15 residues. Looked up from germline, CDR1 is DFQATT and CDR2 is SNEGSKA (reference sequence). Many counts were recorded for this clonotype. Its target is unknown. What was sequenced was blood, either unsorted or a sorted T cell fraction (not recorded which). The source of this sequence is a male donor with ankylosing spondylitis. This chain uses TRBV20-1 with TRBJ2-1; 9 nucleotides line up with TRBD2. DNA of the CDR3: TGCAGAGTTCCTAGCGGGGACCCTTCCTACAATGAGCAGTTCTTC. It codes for CRVPSGDPSYNEQFF.